Listed below are T cell receptor beta chains from one sample, sequenced in a study of glioma-infiltrating T cells. A single record per CDR3 protein comes from TCRdb applying MiXCR to the multiplex PCR reads. The sample holds 95,000 to 150,000 distinct CDR3 sequences, less than 30% seen once. Sequenced material: glioma tissue, nonneoplastic brain tissue, or PBMCs (not recorded which). The receptors originated from a human donor with low-grade glioma or glioblastoma, undergoing nonglioma brain surgery, or in good health (not recorded which). The CDR3 runs from the conserved cysteine through the conserved F or W. The D gene is left open where the match is weak. Where a row states a size, it is once, few, many or the class of an expanded clone; other rows omit it.

>TRBV9|.|few|TRBJ2-3
TGTGCCAGCAGCGTAAGGGGGGGCTTGTTTACAGATACGCAGTATTTT
CASSVRGGLFTDTQYF
>TRBV4-3|TRBD2|many|TRBJ2-3
TGCGCCAGCAGCCAAAACCTGGGGACTAGCGGGAGATCAGATACGCAGTATTTT
CASSQNLGTSGRSDTQYF
>TRBV11-2|.|many|TRBJ2-3
TGTGCCAGCAGCTTAGGACGCTTCGATACGCAGTATTTT
CASSLGRFDTQYF
>TRBV5-4|TRBD2|few|TRBJ2-7
TGTGCCAGCAGCTTACTAGCGGGACACGGGGGCTACGAGCAGTACTTC
CASSLLAGHGGYEQYF
>TRBV24-1|.|many|TRBJ2-3
TGTGCCACCAACCCCCGGGGGCGGGAGAGGGCCACAGATACGCAGTATTTT
CATNPRGRERATDTQYF
>TRBV20-1|.|many|TRBJ2-1
TGCAGTCTCGTTGAGGCTCTCATCAATGAGCAGTTCTTC
CSLVEALINEQFF
>TRBV9|.|few|TRBJ2-1
TGTGCCAGCAGCCCGAGTTGGTCCTACAATGAGCAGTTCTTC
CASSPSWSYNEQFF
>TRBV5-1|.|many|TRBJ2-1
TGCGCCAGCAGCCCTGGGACCTCCTACAATGAGCAGTTCTTC
CASSPGTSYNEQFF
>TRBV28|TRBD1|many|TRBJ1-2
TGTGCCAGCAGTTCGACAGGGATCGGCGACTATGGCTACACCTTC
CASSSTGIGDYGYTF
>TRBV6-2/TRBV6-3|.|once|TRBJ2-3
TGTGCCACCTCCACTGGACTAGAGGGAGGGGGTTCCACAGACACGCAGTATTTT
CATSTGLEGGGSTDTQYF
>TRBV4-2|.|many|TRBJ1-5
TGTGCCAGCAGCCAAGATGAGGCAGGTCCCCAGCATTTT
CASSQDEAGPQHF
>TRBV15|TRBD2|.|TRBJ2-7
TGTGCCACCAGCAGCTTAGACGGGGGGAGCTCCTACGAGCAGTACTTC
CATSSLDGGSSYEQYF
>TRBV24-1|.|many|TRBJ1-2
TGTGCCACCAGCGGTGTGGACACAAACTATGGCTACACCTTC
CATSGVDTNYGYTF
>TRBV12-3/TRBV12-4|TRBD1|few|TRBJ1-2
TGTGCCAGCAGCCGGGGACAGGGCAACTATGGCTACACCTTC
CASSRGQGNYGYTF
>TRBV7-2|.|many|TRBJ2-5
TGTGCCAGCAGCAGGGGGTGGGGAAATAGGATAGAGACCCAGTACTTC
CASSRGWGNRIETQYF
>TRBV15|TRBD1|many|TRBJ1-1
TGTGCCACCAGCAGAGGTGGGACAGGGGAGAACACTGAAGCTTTCTTT
CATSRGGTGENTEAFF
>TRBV5-4|.|few|TRBJ2-3
TGTGCCAGCTACAGGGAAGGGACAGATACGCAGTATTTT
CASYREGTDTQYF
>TRBV27|TRBD1|many|TRBJ1-2
TGTGCCAGCAGTTTAAGGACAGGGGCTAGCTATGGCTACACCTTC
CASSLRTGASYGYTF
>TRBV20-1|TRBD1|.|TRBJ2-7
TGCAGTGCTCCGGACAGGCACTCCTGCGAGCAGTACTTC
CSAPDRHSCEQYF
>TRBV20-1|.|many|TRBJ2-7
TGCAGTGCTGTCCTCTCCTACGAGCAGTACTTC
CSAVLSYEQYF
>TRBV12-3/TRBV12-4|.|few|TRBJ1-5
TGTGCCAGCAGGCCACAGGGAGGGGGTCAGCCCCAGCATTTT
CASRPQGGGQPQHF
>TRBV12-5|TRBD1|few|TRBJ2-1
TGTGCTAGTGGTTGGTCGACAGGGTTTAGCTCCTACAATGAGCAGTTCTTC
CASGWSTGFSSYNEQFF
>TRBV19|.|many|TRBJ1-2
TGTGCCAGTAGTATACGCCAGGGGAGTGGGAATGGCTACACCTTC
CASSIRQGSGNGYTF
>TRBV7-2|.|many|TRBJ2-5
TGTGCCAGCAGCTTTAGTATGGGAATCCAAGAGACCCAGTACTTC
CASSFSMGIQETQYF
>TRBV12-3/TRBV12-4|TRBD1|once|TRBJ2-2
TGTGCCAGCAGTGCAAGGGACAGAGAGACCGGGGAGCTGTTTTTT
CASSARDRETGELFF
>TRBV28|.|many|TRBJ2-7
TGTGCCAGCACCCGGGGCGCGATTAGCGAGCAGTACTTC
CASTRGAISEQYF
>TRBV7-9|.|many|TRBJ2-4
TGTGCCAGCAGCTTAGCTGAGTCGGGCAAAAACATTCAGTACTTC
CASSLAESGKNIQYF
>TRBV6-1|TRBD2|many|TRBJ2-7
TGTGCCAGCGGTCAGCTAGCGGGAGGTACCTACGAGCAGTACTTC
CASGQLAGGTYEQYF
>TRBV7-8|TRBD1|many|TRBJ2-7
TGTGCCAGCAGCTCCGGGACAGGGTTTTTTTACGAGCAGTACTTC
CASSSGTGFFYEQYF
>TRBV6-6|.|few|TRBJ2-7
TGTGCCAGCAGTTACTCGAGGAAAGGGCTTACCTACGAGCAGTACTTC
CASSYSRKGLTYEQYF
>TRBV2|.|few|TRBJ1-4
TGTGCCAGCACGGGACAAGGATATGAAAAACTGTTTTTT
CASTGQGYEKLFF
>TRBV6-2/TRBV6-3|TRBD2|many|TRBJ2-1
TGTGCCAGCAGTTACTCCTTAACGGGACTAGCGGGGGAAGGTGAGCAGTTCTTC
CASSYSLTGLAGEGEQFF
>TRBV25-1|.|many|TRBJ1-1
TGTGCCAGCACACCGGCAATGGAGGGCACTGAAGCTTTCTTT
CASTPAMEGTEAFF
>TRBV28|.|many|TRBJ2-1
TGTGCCAGCAGTTCGATCGGAACTCAGTGGAGCCGCAATGAGCAGTTCTTC
CASSSIGTQWSRNEQFF
>TRBV6-6|.|many|TRBJ2-3
TGTGCCAGCAGTTACGGTCTCTACACAGATACGCAGTATTTT
CASSYGLYTDTQYF
>TRBV10-3|TRBD2|.|TRBJ2-3
TGTGCCAGCAGTGAGGGGACTAGCGGGACCACAGATACGCAGTATTTT
CASSEGTSGTTDTQYF
>TRBV15|TRBD1|many|TRBJ2-1
TGTGCCACCAGCAGCCGGGACAGCAATGAGCAGTTCTTC
CATSSRDSNEQFF
>TRBV7-9|.|many|TRBJ1-1
TGTGCCAGCAGCTCCAACAGGGACGGGGCTGAAGCTTTCTTT
CASSSNRDGAEAFF
>TRBV7-9|.|few|TRBJ1-2
TGTGCCAGCAGCCCGAGGACAGCCGATCGACTTTATGGCTACACCTTC
CASSPRTADRLYGYTF
>TRBV5-4|.|.|TRBJ2-1
TGTGCCAGCAGCTTGCAGGGGAATGAGCAGTTCTTC
CASSLQGNEQFF
>TRBV29-1|TRBD2|.|TRBJ2-7
TGCAGCGTTGAGGGGGGGCTAGCGGGTGATCCCTACGAGCAGTACTTC
CSVEGGLAGDPYEQYF
>TRBV4-1|.|many|TRBJ1-1
TGCGCCAGCAGCTCAAACAGGGTAAGCCGTATCTCCCTTGAAGCTTTCTTT
CASSSNRVSRISLEAFF
>TRBV7-6|.|many|TRBJ1-5
TGTGCCAGCAGCTTAGAAGGTAATTGGAATCAGCCCCAGCATTTT
CASSLEGNWNQPQHF